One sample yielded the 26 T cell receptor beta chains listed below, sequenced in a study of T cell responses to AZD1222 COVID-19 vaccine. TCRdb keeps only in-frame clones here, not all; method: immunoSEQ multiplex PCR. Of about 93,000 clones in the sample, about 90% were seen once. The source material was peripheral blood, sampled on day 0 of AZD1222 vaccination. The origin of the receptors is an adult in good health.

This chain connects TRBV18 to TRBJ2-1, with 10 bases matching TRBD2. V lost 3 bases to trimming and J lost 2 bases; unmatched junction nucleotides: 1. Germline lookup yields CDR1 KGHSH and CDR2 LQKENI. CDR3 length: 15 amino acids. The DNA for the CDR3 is TGTGCCAGCTCACCGGGACTAGCGACCTACAATGAGCAGTTCTTC. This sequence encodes CASSPGLATYNEQFF.

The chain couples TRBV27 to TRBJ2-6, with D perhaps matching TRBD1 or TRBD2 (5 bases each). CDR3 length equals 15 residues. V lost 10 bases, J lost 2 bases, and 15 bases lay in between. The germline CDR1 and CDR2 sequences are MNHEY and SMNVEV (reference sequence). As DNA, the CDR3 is TGTGCCACGGGACCTGTATCCCCTGGGGCCAACGTCCTGACTTTC. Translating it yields CATGPVSPGANVLTF. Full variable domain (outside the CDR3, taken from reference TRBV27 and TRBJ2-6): EAQVTQNPRYLITVTGKKLTVTCSQNMNHEYMSWYRQDPGLGLRQIYYSMNVEVTDKGDVPEGYKVSRKEKRNFPLILESPSPNQTSLYFCATGPVSPGANVLTFGAGSRLTVL.

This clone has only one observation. The CDR3 is CASSLDGGSETQYF. Here the CDR3 DNA reads TGTGCCAGCAGCTTAGATGGTGGGAGTGAGACCCAGTACTTC. This rearrangement joins TRBV7-9 to TRBJ2-5, with a weak D call TRBD2 (5 bases). CDR1 is SEHNR and CDR2 is FQNEAQ in the germline V gene (reference sequence). The V end lost 1 base, the J end lost 5 bases, and 11 bases lay between the germline ends. This CDR3 is 14 amino acids long.

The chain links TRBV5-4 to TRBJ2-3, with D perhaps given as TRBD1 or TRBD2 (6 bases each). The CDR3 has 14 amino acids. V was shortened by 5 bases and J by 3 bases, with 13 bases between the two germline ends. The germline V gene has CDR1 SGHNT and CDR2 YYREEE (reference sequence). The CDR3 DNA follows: TGTGCCAGCAGGGGAGGCCAGGGGACAGATACGCAGTATTTT. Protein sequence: CASRGGQGTDTQYF.

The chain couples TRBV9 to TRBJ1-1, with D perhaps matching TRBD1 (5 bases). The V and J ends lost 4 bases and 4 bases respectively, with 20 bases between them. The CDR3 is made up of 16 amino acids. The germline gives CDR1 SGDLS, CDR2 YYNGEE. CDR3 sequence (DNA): TGTGCCAGCAGCCGACTAGGGACGACCGCGGGCACTGAAGCTTTCTTT. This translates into CASSRLGTTAGTEAFF.

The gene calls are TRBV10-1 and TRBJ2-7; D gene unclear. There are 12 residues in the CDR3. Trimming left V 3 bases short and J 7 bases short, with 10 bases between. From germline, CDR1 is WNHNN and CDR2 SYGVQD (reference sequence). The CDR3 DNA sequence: TGCGCCAGCAGTGATTCTTTGGAAGAGCAGTACTTC. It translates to CASSDSLEEQYF.

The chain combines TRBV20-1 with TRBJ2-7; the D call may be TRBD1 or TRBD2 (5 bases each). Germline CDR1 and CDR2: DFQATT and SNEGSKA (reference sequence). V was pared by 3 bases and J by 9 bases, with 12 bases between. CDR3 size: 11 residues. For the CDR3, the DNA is TGCAGTGCTAGTTCCGGGGCAGGGCAGTACTTC. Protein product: CSASSGAGQYF.

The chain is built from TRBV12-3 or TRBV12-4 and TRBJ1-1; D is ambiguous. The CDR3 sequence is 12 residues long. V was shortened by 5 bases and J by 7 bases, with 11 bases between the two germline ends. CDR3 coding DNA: TGTGCCAGCAGTCCGGACCGTCTTGAAGCTTTCTTT. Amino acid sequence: CASSPDRLEAFF.

CDR3 sequence: CASSPEPMTGELFF. Here the CDR3 DNA reads TGTGCCAGCAGTCCTGAACCAATGACCGGGGAGCTGTTTTTT. This chain connects TRBV28 to TRBJ2-2; no clear D gene. Trimming stripped 5 bases from V and 5 bases from J, with 12 bases between. Germline CDR1 MDHEN, CDR2 SYDVKM. The CDR3 sequence is 14 residues long.

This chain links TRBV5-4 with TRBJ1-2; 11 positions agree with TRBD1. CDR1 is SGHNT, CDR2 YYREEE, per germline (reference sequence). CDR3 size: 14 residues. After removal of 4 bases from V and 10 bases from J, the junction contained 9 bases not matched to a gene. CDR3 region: CASSGDRGVSDYTF. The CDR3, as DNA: TGTGCCAGCAGCGGGGACAGGGGGGTTTCTGACTACACCTTC.

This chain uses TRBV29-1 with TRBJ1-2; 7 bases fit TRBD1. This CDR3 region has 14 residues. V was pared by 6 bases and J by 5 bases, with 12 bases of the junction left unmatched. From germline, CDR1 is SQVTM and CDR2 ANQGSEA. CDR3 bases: TGCAGCGTGGCAGAAACACAGGGGCGATATGGCTACACCTTC. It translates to CSVAETQGRYGYTF.

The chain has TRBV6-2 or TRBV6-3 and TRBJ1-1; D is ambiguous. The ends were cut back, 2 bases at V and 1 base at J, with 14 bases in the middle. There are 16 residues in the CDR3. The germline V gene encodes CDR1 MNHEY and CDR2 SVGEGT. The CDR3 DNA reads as TGTGCCAGCAGTTACAACGGCAGAAAAAGGAACACTGAAGCTTTCTTT. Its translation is CASSYNGRKRNTEAFF.

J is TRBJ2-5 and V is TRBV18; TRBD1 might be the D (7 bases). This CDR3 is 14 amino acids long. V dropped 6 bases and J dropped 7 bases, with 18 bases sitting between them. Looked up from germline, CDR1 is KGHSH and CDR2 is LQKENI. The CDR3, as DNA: TGTGCCAGCTCCTCCGGGGGACAGACTTCGACCCAGTACTTC. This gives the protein CASSSGGQTSTQYF.

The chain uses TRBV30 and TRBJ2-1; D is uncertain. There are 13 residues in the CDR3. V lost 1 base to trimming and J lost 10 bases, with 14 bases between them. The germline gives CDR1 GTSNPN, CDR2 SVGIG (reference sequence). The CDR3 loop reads CAWSAQLLREQFF. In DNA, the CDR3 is TGTGCCTGGAGTGCCCAACTCTTGCGAGAGCAGTTCTTC.

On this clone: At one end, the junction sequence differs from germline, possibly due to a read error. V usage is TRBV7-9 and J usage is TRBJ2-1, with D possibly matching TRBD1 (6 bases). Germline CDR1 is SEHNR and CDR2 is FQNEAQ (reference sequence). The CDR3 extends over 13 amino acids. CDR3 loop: CASSPNRALGELF. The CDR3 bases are TGTGCCAGCAGCCCAAACAGGGCCTTAGGGGAGCTCTTC.

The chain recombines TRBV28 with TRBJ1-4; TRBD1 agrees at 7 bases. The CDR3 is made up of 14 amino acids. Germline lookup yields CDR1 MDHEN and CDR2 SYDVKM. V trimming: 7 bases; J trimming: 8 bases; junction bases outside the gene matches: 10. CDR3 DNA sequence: TGTGCCAGCAACACAGGGGCAGGAGGGGAAAAACTGTTTTTT. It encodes CASNTGAGGEKLFF.

The DNA of the CDR3 is TGTGCCAGCAGCTTGAGGGACAGGAGATCACCCCTCCACTTT. This sequence encodes CASSLRDRRSPLHF. The chain couples TRBV5-4 to TRBJ1-6; 8 nucleotides agree with TRBD1. With V trimmed by 1 base and J by 10 bases, 4 bases remained unmatched. Germline V gives CDR1 SGHNT, CDR2 YYREEE (reference sequence). The CDR3 covers 14 residues.

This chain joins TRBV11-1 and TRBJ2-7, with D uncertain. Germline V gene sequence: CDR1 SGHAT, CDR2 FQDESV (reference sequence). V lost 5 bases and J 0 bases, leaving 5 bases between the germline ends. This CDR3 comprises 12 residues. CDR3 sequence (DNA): TGTGCCAGCAGCCCCTTCTCCTACGAGCAGTACTTC. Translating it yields CASSPFSYEQYF.

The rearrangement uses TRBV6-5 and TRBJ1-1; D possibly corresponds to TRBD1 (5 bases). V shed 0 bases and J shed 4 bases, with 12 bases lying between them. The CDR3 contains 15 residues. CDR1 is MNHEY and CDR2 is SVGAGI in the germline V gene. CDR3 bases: TGTGCCAGCAGTTACTCGGGGCAGCTCTCCACTGAAGCTTTCTTT. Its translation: CASSYSGQLSTEAFF.

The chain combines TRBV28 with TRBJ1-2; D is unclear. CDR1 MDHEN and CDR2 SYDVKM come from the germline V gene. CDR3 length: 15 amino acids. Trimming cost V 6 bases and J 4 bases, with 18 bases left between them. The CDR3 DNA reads TGTGCCAGCAGGTCCTCCGCCCAACAGATCTATGGCTACACCTTC. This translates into CASRSSAQQIYGYTF.

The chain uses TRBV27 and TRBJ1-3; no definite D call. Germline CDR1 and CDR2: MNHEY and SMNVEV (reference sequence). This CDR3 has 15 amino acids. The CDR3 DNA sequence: TGTGGGTCGGGGAGGCCTCGTTACTCTGGAAACACCATATATTTT. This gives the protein CGSGRPRYSGNTIYF.

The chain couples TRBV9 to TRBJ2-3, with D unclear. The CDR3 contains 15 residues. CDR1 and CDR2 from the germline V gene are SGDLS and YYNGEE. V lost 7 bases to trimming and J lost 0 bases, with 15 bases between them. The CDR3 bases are TGTGCCAGCTGCATTGGAGAAACTAGCACAGATACGCAGTATTTT. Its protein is CASCIGETSTDTQYF.

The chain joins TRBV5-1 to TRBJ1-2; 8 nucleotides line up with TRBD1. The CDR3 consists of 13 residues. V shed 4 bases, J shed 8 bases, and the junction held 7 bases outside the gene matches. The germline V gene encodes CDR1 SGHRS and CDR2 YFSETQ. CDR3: CASSPGQGGGYTF. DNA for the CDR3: TGCGCCAGCAGCCCAGGACAGGGTGGCGGCTACACCTTC.

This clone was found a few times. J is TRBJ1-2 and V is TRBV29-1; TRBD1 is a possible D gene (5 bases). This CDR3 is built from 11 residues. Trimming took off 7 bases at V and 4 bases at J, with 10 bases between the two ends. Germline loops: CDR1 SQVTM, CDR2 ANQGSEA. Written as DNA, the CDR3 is TGCAGCGCGACAGTGGTCTATGGCTACACCTTC. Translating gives CSATVVYGYTF.

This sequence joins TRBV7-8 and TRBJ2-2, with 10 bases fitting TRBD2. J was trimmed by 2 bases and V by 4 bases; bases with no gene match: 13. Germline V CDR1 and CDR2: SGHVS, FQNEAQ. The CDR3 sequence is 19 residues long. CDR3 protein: CASSSRASGSFLNTGELFF. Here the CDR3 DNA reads TGTGCCAGCAGCTCAAGGGCTAGCGGGAGTTTTCTTAACACCGGGGAGCTGTTTTTT.

The CDR3: CASSLRRGTYEQYF. As DNA, the CDR3 is TGTGCCAGTAGTCTGAGAAGGGGGACCTACGAGCAGTACTTC. V gene TRBV19 combines with J gene TRBJ2-7; a weak D match, TRBD1 (6 bases). Germline lookup yields CDR1 LNHDA and CDR2 SQIVND (reference sequence). Trimming removed 5 bases at V and 2 bases at J, with 13 bases between. The CDR3 consists of 14 residues.